The clone carrying this T cell receptor (beta chain) showed up just a few times. Its antigen is unknown. The data belong to a study of blood T cells in healthy people across ages. Through a sample-barcoded 5' primer and a J-beta primer mix, a second PCR was run for 7 to 11 cycles. TCRdb re-derived calls from the 5' RACE reads in MiXCR, one entry per CDR3 protein. The sample includes roughly 410,000 distinct CDR3 sequences, 52% of them seen just once. Study results and limitations: A strong correlation was seen between TCR beta diversity and naive T cell percentage.

Germline V gene sequence: CDR1 DFQATT, CDR2 SNEGSKA (reference sequence). Trimming stripped 2 bases from V and 5 bases from J, with 13 bases between. CDR3 length equals 14 residues. Sequenced material: blood. The chain employs TRBV20-1 and TRBJ2-1; D is possibly TRBD1 or TRBD2 (6 bases each). The TCR originated in a man aged 55-75 years in good health. The CDR3 region is CSARKPRGDNEQFF. The DNA for the CDR3 is TGCAGTGCTAGAAAACCTAGGGGGGACAATGAGCAGTTCTTC.